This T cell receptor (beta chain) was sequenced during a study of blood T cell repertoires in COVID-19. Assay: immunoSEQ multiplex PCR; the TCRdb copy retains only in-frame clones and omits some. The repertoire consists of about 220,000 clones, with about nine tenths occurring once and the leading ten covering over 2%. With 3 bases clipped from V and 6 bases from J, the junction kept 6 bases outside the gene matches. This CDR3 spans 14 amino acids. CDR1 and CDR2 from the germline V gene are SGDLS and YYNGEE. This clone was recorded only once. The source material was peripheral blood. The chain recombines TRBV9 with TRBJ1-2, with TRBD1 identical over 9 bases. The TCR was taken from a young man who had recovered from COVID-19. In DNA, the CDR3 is TGTGCCAGCAGCGCCCGACAGGGGGTGGATGGCTACACCTTC. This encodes CASSARQGVDGYTF. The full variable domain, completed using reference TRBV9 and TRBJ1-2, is DSGVTQTPKHLITATGQRVTLRCSPRSGDLSVYWYQQSLDQGLQFLIQYYNGEERAKGNILERFSAQQFPDLHSELNLSSLELGDSALYFCASSARQGVDGYTFGSGTRLTVV.